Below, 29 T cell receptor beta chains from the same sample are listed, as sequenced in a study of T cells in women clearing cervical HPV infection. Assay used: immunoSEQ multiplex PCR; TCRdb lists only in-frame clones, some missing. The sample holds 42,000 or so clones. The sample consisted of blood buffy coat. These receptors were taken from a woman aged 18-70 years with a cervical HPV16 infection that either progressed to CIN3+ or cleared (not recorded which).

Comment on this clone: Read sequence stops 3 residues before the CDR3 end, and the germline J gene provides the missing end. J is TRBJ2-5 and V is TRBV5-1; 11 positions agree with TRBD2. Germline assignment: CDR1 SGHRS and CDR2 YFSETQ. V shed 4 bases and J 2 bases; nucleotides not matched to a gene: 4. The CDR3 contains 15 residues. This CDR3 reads CASSPASGGQETQYF. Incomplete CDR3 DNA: TGCGCCAGCAGCCCCGCTAGCGGGGGGCAAGAGACC.

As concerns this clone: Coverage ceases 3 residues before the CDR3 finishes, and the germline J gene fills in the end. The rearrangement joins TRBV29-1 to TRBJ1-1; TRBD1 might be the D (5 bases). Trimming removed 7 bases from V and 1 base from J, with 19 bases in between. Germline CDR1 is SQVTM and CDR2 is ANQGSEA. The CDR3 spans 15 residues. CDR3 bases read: TGCAGCGCTTACACGTCCAGGGTAGCGAACACTGAA. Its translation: CSAYTSRVANTE. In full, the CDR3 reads CSAYTSRVANTEAFF.

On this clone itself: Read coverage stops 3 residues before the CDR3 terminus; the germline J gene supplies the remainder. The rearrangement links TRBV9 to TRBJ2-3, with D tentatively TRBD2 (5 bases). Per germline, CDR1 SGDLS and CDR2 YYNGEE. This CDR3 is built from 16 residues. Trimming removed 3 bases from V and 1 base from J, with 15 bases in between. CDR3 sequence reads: CASSGLLRRGTDTQYF. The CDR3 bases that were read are TGTGCCAGCAGCGGGCTACTTAGGCGGGGCACAGATACG.

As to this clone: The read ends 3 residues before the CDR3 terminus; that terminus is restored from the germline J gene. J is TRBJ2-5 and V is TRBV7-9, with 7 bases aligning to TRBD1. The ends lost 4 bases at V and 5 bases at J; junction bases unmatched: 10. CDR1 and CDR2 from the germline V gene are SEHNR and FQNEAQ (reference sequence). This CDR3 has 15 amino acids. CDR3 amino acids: CASSSRQGQLETQYF. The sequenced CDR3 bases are TGTGCCAGCAGCTCCCGACAGGGCCAGTTGGAGACC.

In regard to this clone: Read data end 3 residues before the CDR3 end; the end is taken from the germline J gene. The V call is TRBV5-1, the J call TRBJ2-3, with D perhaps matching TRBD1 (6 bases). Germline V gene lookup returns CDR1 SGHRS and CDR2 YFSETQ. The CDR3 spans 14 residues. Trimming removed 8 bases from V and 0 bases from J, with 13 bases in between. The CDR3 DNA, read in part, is TGCGCCAGTTTTACAGGGCCTAGCACAGATACG. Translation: CASFTGPSTDT. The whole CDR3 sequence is CASFTGPSTDTQYF.

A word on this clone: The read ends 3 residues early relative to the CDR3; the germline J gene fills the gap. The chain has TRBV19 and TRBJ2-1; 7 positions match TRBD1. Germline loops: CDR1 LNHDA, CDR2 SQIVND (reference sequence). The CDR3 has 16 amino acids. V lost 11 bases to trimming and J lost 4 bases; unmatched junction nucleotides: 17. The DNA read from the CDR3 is TGTGCCCCCAAGCCACTACGGGACAGCCTTTACAATGAG. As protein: CAPKPLRDSLYNE. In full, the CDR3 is CAPKPLRDSLYNEQFF.

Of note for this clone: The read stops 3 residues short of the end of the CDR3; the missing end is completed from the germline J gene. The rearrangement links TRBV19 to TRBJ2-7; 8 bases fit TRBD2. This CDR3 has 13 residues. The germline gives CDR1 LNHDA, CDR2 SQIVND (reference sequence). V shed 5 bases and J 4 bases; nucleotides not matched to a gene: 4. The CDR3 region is CASSSAGGYEQYF. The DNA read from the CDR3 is TGTGCCAGTAGTTCGGCGGGGGGATACGAG. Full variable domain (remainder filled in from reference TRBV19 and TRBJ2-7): DGGITQSPKYLFRKEGQNVTLSCEQNLNHDAMYWYRQDPGQGLRLIYYSQIVNDFQKGDIAEGYSVSREKKESFPLTVTSAQKNPTAFYLCASSSAGGYEQYFGPGTRLTVT.

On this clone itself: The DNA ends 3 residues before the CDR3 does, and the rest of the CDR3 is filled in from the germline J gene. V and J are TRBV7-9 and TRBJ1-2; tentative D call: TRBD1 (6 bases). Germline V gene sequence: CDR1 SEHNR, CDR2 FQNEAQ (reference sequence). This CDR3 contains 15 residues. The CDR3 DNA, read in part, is TGTGCCAGCAGCTTAAGGGACACACCAATGGAGGGC. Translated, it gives CASSLRDTPMEG. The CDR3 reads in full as CASSLRDTPMEGYTF.

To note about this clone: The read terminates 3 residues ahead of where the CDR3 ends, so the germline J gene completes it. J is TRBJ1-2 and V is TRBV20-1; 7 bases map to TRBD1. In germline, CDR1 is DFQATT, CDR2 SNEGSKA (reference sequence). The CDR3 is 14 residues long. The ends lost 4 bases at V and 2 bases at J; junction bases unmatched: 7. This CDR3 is CSAKTGNSNYGYTF. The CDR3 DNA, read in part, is TGCAGTGCTAAGACAGGGAATTCAAACTATGGC.

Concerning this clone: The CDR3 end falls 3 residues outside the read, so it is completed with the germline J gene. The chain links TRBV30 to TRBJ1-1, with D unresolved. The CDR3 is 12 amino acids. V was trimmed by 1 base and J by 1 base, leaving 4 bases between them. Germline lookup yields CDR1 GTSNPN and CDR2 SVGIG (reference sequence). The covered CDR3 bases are TGTGCCTGGAGTGAGGGGAACACTGAA. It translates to CAWSEGNTE. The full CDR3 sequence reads CAWSEGNTEAFF.

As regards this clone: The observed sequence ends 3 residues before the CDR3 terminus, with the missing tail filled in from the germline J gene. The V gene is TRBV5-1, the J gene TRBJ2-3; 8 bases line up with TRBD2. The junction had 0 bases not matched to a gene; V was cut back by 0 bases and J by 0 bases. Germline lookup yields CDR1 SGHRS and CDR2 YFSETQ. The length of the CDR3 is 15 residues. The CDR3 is CASSLASGSTDTQYF. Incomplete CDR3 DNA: TGCGCCAGCAGCTTGGCTAGCGGGAGCACAGATACG. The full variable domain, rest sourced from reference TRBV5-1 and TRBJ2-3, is KAGVTQTPRYLIKTRGQQVTLSCSPISGHRSVSWYQQTPGQGLQFLFEYFSETQRNKGNFPGRFSGRQFSNSRSEMNVSTLELGDSALYLCASSLASGSTDTQYFGPGTRLTVL.

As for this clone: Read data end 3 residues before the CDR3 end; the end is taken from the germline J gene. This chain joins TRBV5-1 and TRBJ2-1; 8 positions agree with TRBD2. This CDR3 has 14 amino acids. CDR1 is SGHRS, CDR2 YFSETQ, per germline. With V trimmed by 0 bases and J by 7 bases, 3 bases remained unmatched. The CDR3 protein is CASSLATSGNEQFF. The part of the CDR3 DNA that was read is TGCGCCAGCAGCTTGGCCACTAGCGGAAATGAG.

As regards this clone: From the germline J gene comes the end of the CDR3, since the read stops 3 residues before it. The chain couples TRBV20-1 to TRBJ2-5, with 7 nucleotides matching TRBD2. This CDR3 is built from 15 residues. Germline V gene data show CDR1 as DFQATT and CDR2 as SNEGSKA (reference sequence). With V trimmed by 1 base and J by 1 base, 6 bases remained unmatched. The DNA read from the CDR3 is TGCAGTGCTAGAGGGACTAGATGGGTCCAAGAGACC. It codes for CSARGTRWVQET. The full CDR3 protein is CSARGTRWVQETQYF.

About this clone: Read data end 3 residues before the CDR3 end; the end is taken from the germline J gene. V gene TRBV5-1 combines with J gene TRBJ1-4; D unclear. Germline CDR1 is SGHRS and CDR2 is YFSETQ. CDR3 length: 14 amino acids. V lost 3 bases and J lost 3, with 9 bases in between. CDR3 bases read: TGCGCCAGCAGCTACTCTGGTGCTAATGAAAAA. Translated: CASSYSGANEK. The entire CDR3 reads CASSYSGANEKLFF.

The sequenced CDR3 bases are TGTGCCAGCAGTCGCGCAACTAATGAAAAA. Amino acids: CASSRATNEK. The full CDR3 protein is CASSRATNEKLFF. The chain carries TRBV6-2 or TRBV6-3 and TRBJ1-4; no reliable D call. The CDR3 end falls 3 residues outside the read, so it is completed with the germline J gene. Germline V gene lookup returns CDR1 MNHEY and CDR2 SVGEGT. The CDR3 contains 13 residues. The V and J ends lost 5 bases and 0 bases respectively, with 4 bases between them.

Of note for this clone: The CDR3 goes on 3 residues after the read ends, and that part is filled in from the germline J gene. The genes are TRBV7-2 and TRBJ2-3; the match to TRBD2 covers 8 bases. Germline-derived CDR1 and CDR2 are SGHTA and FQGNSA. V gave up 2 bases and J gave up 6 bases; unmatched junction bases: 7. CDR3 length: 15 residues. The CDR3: CASSLNGGAGDTQYF. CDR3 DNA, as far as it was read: TGTGCCAGCAGCTTAAACGGGGGGGCCGGGGATACG.

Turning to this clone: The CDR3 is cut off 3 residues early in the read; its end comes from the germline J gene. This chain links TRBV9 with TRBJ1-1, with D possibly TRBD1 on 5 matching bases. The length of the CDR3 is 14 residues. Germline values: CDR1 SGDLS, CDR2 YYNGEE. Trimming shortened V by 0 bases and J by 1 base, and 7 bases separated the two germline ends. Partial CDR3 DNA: TGTGCCAGCAGCGTAGGCAGGGCGAACACTGAA. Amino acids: CASSVGRANTE. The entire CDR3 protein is CASSVGRANTEAFF.

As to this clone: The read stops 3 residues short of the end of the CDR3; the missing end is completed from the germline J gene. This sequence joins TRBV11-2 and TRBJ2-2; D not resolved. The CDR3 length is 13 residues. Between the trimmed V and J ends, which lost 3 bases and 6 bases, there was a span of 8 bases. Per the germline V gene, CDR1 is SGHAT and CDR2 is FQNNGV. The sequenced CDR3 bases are TGTGCCAGCAGCTTCCGAGCGCCCGGGGAG. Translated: CASSFRAPGE. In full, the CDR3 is CASSFRAPGELFF.

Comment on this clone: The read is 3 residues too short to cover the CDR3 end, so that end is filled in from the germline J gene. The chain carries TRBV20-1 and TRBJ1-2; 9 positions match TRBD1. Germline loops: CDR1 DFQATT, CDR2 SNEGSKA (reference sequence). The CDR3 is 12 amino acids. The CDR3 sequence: CSARGTGDGYTF. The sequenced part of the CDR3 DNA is TGCAGTGCTAGAGGGACAGGGGACGGC.

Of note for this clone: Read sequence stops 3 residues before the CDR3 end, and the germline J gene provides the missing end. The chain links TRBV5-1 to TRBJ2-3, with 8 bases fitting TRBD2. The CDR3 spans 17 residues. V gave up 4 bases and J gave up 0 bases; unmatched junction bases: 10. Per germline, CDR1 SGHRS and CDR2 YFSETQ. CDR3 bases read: TGCGCCAGCAGCGGCGGGGGGACGGACTCTAGCACAGATACG. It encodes CASSGGGTDSSTDT. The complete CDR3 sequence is CASSGGGTDSSTDTQYF.

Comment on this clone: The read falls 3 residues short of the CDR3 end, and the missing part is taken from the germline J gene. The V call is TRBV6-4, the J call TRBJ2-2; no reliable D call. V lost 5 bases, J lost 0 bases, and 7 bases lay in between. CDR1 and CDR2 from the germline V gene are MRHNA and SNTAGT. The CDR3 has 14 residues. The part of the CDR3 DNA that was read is TGTGCCAGCAGTTCAGGAGCGAACACCGGGGAG. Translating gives CASSSGANTGE. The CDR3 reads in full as CASSSGANTGELFF.

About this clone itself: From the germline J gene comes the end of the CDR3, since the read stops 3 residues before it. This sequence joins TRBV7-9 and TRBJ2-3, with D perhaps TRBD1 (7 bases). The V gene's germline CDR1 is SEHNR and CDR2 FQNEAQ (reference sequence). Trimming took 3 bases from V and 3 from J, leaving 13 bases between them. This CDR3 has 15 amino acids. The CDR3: CASSLSPGGTDTQYF. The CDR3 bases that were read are TGTGCCAGCAGCTTGTCCCCAGGGGGGACAGATACG. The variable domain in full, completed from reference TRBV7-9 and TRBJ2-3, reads DTGVSQNPRHKITKRGQNVTFRCDPISEHNRLYWYRQTLGQGPEFLTYFQNEAQLEKSRLLSDRFSAERPKGSFSTLEIQRTEQGDSAMYLCASSLSPGGTDTQYFGPGTRLTVL.

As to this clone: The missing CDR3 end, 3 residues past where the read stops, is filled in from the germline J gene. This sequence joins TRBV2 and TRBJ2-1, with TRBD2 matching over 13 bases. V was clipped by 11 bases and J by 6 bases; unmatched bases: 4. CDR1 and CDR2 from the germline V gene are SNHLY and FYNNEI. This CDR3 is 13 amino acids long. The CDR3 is CAGGLAGSNEQFF. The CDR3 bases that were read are TGTGCCGGGGGACTAGCGGGGAGCAATGAG.

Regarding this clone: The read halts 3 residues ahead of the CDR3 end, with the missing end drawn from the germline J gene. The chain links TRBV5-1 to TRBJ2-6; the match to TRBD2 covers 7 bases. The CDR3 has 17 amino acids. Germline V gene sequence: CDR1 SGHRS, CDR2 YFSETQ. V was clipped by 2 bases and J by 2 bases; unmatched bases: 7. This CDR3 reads CASSFQRGRTGANVLTF. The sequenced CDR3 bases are TGCGCCAGCAGCTTTCAGCGGGGCAGGACTGGGGCCAACGTC.

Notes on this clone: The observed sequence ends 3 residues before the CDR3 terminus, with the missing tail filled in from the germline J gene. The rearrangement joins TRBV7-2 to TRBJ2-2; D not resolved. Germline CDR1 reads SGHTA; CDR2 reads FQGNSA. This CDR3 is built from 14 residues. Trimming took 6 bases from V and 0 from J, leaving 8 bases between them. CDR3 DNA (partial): TGTGCCAGCAGAATCGGGTCGAACACCGGGGAG. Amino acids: CASRIGSNTGE. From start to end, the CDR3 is CASRIGSNTGELFF.

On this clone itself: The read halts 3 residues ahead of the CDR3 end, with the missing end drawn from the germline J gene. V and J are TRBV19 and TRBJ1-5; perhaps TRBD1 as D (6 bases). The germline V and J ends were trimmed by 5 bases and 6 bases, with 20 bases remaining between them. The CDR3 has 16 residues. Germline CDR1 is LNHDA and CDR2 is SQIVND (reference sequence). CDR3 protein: CASSALGGGEGQPQHF. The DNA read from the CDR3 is TGTGCCAGTAGTGCGTTGGGGGGGGGCGAAGGTCAGCCC.

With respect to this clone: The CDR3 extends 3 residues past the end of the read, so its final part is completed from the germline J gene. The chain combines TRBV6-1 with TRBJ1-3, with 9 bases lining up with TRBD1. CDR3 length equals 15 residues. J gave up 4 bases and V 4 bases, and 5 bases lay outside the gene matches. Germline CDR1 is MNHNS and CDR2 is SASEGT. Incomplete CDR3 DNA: TGTGCCAGCAGTGCCCGGACAGGGGAGGGAAACACC. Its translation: CASSARTGEGNT. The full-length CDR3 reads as CASSARTGEGNTIYF.

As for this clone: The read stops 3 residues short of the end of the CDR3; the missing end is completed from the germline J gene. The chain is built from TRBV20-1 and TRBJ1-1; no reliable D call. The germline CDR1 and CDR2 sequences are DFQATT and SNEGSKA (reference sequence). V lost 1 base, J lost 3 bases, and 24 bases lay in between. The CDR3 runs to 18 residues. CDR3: CSARGTGRTQSWDTEAFF. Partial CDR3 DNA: TGCAGTGCTAGAGGGACGGGGAGGACCCAGTCATGGGACACTGAA.

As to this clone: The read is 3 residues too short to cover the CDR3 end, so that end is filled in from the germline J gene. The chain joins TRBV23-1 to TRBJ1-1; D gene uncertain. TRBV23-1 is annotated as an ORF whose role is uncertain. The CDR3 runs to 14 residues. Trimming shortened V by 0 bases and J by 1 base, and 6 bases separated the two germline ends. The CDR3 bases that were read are TGCGCCAGCAGTCAATCGTCAGGGAACACTGAA. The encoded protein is CASSQSSGNTE. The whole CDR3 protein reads CASSQSSGNTEAFF.